This TCR beta chain is from a study of T cells in Graves' hyperthyroidism and ophthalmopathy. This clonotype was counted only a few times. If no ophthalmopathy progression occurred within 18 months, Graves' hyperthyroidism was stable. Using more than 8 ml of fresh peripheral blood, PBMCs were prepared. RNA transcripts served as the template for amplifying TCR beta CDR3 regions. HTBI primers were the set used in a first-round RT-PCR of the TCR CDR3. One entry per CDR3 protein, called by TCRdb with MiXCR from the multiplex PCR reads. The sample contains approximately 740,000 distinct CDR3 sequences, about 15% of which appear only once. The germline V gene has CDR1 LGHDT and CDR2 YNNKEL (reference sequence). This CDR3 has 16 amino acids. The V and J ends lost 0 bases and 3 bases respectively, with 15 bases between them.

The chain combines TRBV3-1 with TRBJ2-7; D perhaps matches TRBD1 (5 bases). Sequenced material: blood. The clonotype originates from a woman younger than 30 with Graves' hyperthyroidism. CDR3 DNA sequence: TGTGCCAGCAGCCAAGATAAAGACAGCCCAGACTACGAGCAGTACTTC. Residues: CASSQDKDSPDYEQYF.